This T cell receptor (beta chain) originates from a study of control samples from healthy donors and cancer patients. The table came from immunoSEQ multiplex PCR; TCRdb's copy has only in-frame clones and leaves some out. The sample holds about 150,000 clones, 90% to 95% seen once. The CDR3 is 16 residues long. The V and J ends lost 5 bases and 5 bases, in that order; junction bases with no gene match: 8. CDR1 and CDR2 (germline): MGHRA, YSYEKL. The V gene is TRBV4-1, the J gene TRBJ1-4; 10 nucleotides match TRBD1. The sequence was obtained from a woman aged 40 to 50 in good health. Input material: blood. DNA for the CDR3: TGCGCCAGCAGCTTACACCCGGGACAGGGGAATGAAAAACTGTTTTTT. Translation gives CASSLHPGQGNEKLFF.